These T cell receptor beta chains were read from a single sample in a study of T cells in Graves' hyperthyroidism and ophthalmopathy. A single record per CDR3 protein comes from TCRdb applying MiXCR to the multiplex PCR reads. This table holds almost 600,000 distinct CDR3 sequences, about 15% found once. The material sequenced was blood. These receptors all come from a woman aged 25 to 39 with Graves' hyperthyroidism that later progressed to Graves' ophthalmopathy. Each CDR3 is given with its conserved first and last residue.

j_call	v_call	cdr3_aa
TRBJ2-7	TRBV5-1	CASSSTYSYEQYF
TRBJ1-6	TRBV28	CASRTSKEGARGSPLHF
TRBJ2-7	TRBV20-1	CSARESGRNYEQYF
TRBJ1-1	TRBV9	CASSVFTGSEAFF
TRBJ1-4	TRBV10-2	CASRSTGGVTNEKLFF
TRBJ1-1	TRBV11-3	CASSLVRLTEAFF
TRBJ2-5	TRBV11-2	CASSLGAGELQETQYF
TRBJ2-7	TRBV12-3/TRBV12-4	CASSGDRGIYEQYF
TRBJ2-4	TRBV24-1	CATLLGLAWAKNIQYF
TRBJ2-2	TRBV11-3	CASRPDGTFTGELFF
TRBJ1-2	TRBV19	CASSIAHGYTF
TRBJ1-6	TRBV28	CASKDSRPSSYNSPLHF
TRBJ1-2	TRBV30	CAWSVRTVMSYGYTF
TRBJ1-5	TRBV20-1	CSARETGGKGQPQHF
TRBJ2-7	TRBV6-1	CASSDTDLSYEQYF
TRBJ2-2	TRBV2	CASISAGVSGELFF
TRBJ2-7	TRBV12-3/TRBV12-4	CASAAGAYEQYF
TRBJ2-1	TRBV7-9	CASSLGHANNEQFF
TRBJ2-7	TRBV6-1	CASSRDPDYEQYF
TRBJ2-7	TRBV15	CATSRTGLAYEQYF
TRBJ2-7	TRBV12-3/TRBV12-4	CASSLGAGVYEQYF
TRBJ2-5	TRBV3-1	CASSQRGGSPGETQYF
TRBJ2-3	TRBV20-1	CSARVAGDGTDTQYF
TRBJ1-1	TRBV25-1	CATRLQGEVHTEAFF
TRBJ2-1	TRBV28	CASSSGQFNEQFF
TRBJ2-1	TRBV24-1	CATSDPPGVSSYNEQFF
TRBJ1-4	TRBV5-1	CASSLTPTATNEKLFF
TRBJ2-1	TRBV12-3/TRBV12-4	CASSHLPGLNNEQFF
TRBJ2-7	TRBV27	CASSFLLDRASEQYF
TRBJ2-1	TRBV14	CASSQVRGLYNEQFF